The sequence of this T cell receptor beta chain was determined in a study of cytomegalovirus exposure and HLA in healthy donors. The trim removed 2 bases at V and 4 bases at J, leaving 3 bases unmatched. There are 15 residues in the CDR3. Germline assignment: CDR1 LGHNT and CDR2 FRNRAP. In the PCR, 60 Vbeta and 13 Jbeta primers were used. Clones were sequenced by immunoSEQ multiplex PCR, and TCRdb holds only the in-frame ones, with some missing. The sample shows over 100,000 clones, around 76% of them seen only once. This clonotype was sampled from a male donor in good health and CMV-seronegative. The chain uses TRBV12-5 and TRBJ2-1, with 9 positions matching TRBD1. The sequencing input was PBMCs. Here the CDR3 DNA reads TGTGCTAGTGGTTTGACAGGGGGCGCTTACAATGAGCAGTTCTTC. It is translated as CASGLTGGAYNEQFF. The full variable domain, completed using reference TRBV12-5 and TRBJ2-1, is DARVTQTPRHKVTEMGQEVTMRCQPILGHNTVFWYRQTMMQGLELLAYFRNRAPLDDSGMPKDRFSAEMPDATLATLKIQPSEPRDSAVYFCASGLTGGAYNEQFFGPGTRLTVL.